The clone carrying this TCR beta chain was found many times. Its antigen is undetermined. Every donor gave approximately 10 milliliters of peripheral blood. With a J-beta primer mix and a sample-barcoded 5' primer, a second PCR ran about 7 to 11 cycles. TCRdb reanalysed the 5' RACE reads using MiXCR and keeps one entry per CDR3 protein. The sample includes about 670,000 distinct CDR3 sequences, around 50% of them seen just once. This CDR3 has 15 residues. Germline CDR1 is SEHNR and CDR2 is FQNEAQ (reference sequence). V lost 4 bases to trimming and J lost 8 bases; unmatched junction nucleotides: 8. These data are taken from a study of blood T cells in healthy people across ages. Overall study results and limits: TCR beta diversity tracked closely with naive T cell percentage.

The rearrangement links TRBV7-9 to TRBJ1-4; TRBD1 aligns across 9 bases. The sample consisted of blood. The TCR originated in a woman older than 75 in good health. CDR3 amino acids: CASSSLGQGVEKLFF. The CDR3 nucleotides are TGTGCCAGCAGCTCCCTGGGACAGGGTGTGGAAAAACTGTTTTTT.